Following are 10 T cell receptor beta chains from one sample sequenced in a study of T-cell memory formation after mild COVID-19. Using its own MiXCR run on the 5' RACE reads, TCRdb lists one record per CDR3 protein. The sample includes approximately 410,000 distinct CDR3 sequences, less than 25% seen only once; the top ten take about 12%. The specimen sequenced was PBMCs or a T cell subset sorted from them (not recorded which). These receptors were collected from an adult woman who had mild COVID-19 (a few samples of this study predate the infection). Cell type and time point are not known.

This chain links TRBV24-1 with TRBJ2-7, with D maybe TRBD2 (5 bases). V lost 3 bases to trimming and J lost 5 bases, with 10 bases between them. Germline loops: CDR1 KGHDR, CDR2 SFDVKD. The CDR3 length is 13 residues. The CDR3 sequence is CATSDGGIHEQYF. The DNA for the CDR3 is TGTGCCACCAGTGATGGAGGAATTCACGAGCAGTACTTC.

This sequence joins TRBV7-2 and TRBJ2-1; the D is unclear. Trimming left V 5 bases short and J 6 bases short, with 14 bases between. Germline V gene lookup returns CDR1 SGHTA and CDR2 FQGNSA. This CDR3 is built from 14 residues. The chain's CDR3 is CASSHERVGNEQFF. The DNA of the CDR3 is TGTGCCAGCAGCCACGAGCGCGTGGGCAATGAGCAGTTCTTC. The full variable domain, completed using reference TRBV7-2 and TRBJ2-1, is GAGVSQSPSNKVTEKGKDVELRCDPISGHTALYWYRQSLGQGLEFLIYFQGNSAPDKSGLPSDRFSAERTGGSVSTLTIQRTQQEDSAVYLCASSHERVGNEQFFGPGTRLTVL.

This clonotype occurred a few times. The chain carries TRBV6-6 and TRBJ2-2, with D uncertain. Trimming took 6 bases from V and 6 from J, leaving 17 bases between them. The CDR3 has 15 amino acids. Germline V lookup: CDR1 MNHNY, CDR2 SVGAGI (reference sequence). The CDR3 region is CASSREARGSGELFF. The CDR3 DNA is TGTGCCAGCAGCCGTGAAGCGAGAGGATCCGGGGAGCTGTTTTTT.

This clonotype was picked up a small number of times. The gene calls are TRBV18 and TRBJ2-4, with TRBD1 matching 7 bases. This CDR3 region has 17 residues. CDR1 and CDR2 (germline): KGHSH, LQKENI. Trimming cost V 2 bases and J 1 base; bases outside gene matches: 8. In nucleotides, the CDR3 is TGTGCCAGCTCACCAAGACAGGGCCTGAAGGCCAAAAACATTCAGTACTTC. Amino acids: CASSPRQGLKAKNIQYF.

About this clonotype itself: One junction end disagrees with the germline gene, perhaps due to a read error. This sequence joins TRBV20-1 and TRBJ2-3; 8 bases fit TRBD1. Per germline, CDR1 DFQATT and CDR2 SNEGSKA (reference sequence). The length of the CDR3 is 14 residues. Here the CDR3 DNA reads TGCAGTGCCCAAGGGACAGGTGGCACGGATACGCAGTATTTT. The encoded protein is CSAQGTGGTDTQYF.

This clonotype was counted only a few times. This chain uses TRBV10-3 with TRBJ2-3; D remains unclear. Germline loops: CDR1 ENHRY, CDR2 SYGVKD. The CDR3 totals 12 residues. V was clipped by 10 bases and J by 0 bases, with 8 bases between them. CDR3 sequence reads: CATTPSTDTQYF. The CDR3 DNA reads TGTGCCACCACCCCTAGCACAGATACGCAGTATTTT.

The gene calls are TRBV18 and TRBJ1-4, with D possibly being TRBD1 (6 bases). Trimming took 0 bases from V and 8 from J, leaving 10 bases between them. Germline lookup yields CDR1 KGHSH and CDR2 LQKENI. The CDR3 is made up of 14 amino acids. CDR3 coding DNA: TGTGCCAGCTCACCACCCTCGGGGGCAGAAAAACTGTTTTTT. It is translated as CASSPPSGAEKLFF.

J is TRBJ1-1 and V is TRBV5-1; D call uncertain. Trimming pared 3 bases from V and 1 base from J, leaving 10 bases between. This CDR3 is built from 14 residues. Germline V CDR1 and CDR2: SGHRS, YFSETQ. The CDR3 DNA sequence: TGCGCCAGCAGCTCCGACATCTCGAACACTGAAGCTTTCTTT. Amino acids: CASSSDISNTEAFF.

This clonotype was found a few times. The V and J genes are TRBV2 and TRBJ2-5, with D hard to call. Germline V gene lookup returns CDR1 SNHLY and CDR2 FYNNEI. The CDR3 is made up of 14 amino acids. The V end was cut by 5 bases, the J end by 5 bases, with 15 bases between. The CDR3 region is CASSLWSGGETQYF. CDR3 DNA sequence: TGTGCCAGCAGTCTCTGGTCGGGTGGGGAGACCCAGTACTTC.

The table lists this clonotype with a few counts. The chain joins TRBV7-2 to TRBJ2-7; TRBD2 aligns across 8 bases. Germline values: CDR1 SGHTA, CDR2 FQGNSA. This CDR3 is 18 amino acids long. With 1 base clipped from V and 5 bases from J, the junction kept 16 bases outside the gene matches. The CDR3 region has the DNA TGTGCCAGCAGCTTAGACTTCGGTTATAGCGGGATTATCGACGAGCAGTACTTC. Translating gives CASSLDFGYSGIIDEQYF.